The following is a T cell receptor (beta chain) sequence with its context. The antigen remains undetermined. Antigen-specific CD4+ T cells were expanded (with viral peptide pools) by the ViraFEST assay ahead of sequencing. Following culture for around 10 days, CD4+ T cells were isolated. The study found no prior SARS-CoV-2 infection in the vaccine recipients, who tested negative for nucleocapsid antibodies. Cultures used approximately 2 million PBMC per well, approximately 10 IU/ml IL-2 and about 10 ug/ml peptides. Both day 3 and day 7 saw half the medium replaced with IL-2 medium. This CDR3 spans 13 amino acids. V was shortened by 2 bases and J by 8 bases, with 12 bases between the two germline ends. Germline V gene sequence: CDR1 LNHNV, CDR2 YYDKDF (reference sequence). Sequencing used immunoSEQ multiplex PCR; TCRdb keeps in-frame clones, though not all of them. The table includes approximately 28,000 clones, roughly 74% detected once.

These data originate in a study of vaccination effects on CD4 cells after COVID-19. Study findings and constraints: There was only 1 of 255 vaccine-induced clones in healthy vaccinees that cross-reacted with common cold coronaviruses.

The TCR was taken from a human donor who received a COVID-19 vaccine. This material consisted of CD4+ T cells from PBMCs cultured with HCoV-NL63 spike peptides, taken before COVID-19 vaccination. This chain uses TRBV15 with TRBJ1-1; D is possibly TRBD1 (5 bases). As DNA, the CDR3 is TGTGCCACCAGCAGAAACTCTAACAGGGAAGCTTTCTTT. Its translation: CATSRNSNREAFF.